Presented here are 17 T cell receptor beta chains from one specimen sequenced in a study of T cells in Graves' hyperthyroidism and ophthalmopathy. TCR beta CDR3 region amplification was performed from RNA transcripts. The HTBI primer set was used in a first-round RT-PCR of the TCR CDR3. TCRdb recomputed calls from the multiplex PCR reads with MiXCR, one row per CDR3 protein. Here the sample spans 340,000 or so distinct CDR3 sequences, over 20% being singletons. The specimen sequenced was blood. The receptors were gathered from a woman between 45 and 60 years old with Graves' hyperthyroidism.

This clonotype was recorded many times. CDR3 region: CASSLAGAGTDTQYF. The CDR3 DNA sequence: TGTGCCAGCAGTTTAGCGGGAGCGGGCACAGATACGCAGTATTTT. V gene TRBV12-3 or TRBV12-4 combines with J gene TRBJ2-3; D may be TRBD2 (5 bases). The V and J ends lost 0 bases and 1 base respectively, with 8 bases between them. This CDR3 is built from 15 residues.

This clonotype has a count of ten or more. This may be a read error, as it is one base from a much larger clone. The chain combines TRBV4-1 with TRBJ2-7; 7 bases align to TRBD2. Germline lookup yields CDR1 MGHRA and CDR2 YSYEKL. The CDR3 has 14 residues. The chain's CDR3 is CASRPIGGSYEQHF. In nucleotides, the CDR3 is TGCGCCAGCAGGCCCATCGGGGGGTCCTACGAGCAGCACTTC.

Concerning this clonotype itself: A clone one base away is much larger, so this may be a read error. J is TRBJ2-5 and V is TRBV20-1; no clear D. Germline V gives CDR1 DFQATT, CDR2 SNEGSKA (reference sequence). CDR3 size: 12 residues. The CDR3 sequence is CSASGPQETQHF. Here the CDR3 DNA reads TGCAGTGCTAGCGGGCCTCAAGAGACCCAGCACTTC.

At least ten counts were recorded for this clonotype. The chain combines TRBV28 with TRBJ2-1; 8 bases agree with TRBD2. J gave up 9 bases and V 5 bases, and 6 bases lay outside the gene matches. From germline, CDR1 is MDHEN and CDR2 SYDVKM. The CDR3 covers 13 residues. For the CDR3, the DNA is TGTGCCAGCAGTCGGATAGCGGGGTTTGAGCAGTTCTTC. Protein product: CASSRIAGFEQFF.

V usage is TRBV28 and J usage is TRBJ2-5; TRBD1 matches at 7 bases. Germline CDR1 is MDHEN and CDR2 is SYDVKM. CDR3 length equals 14 residues. V lost 2 bases, J lost 2 bases, and 2 bases stayed unmatched. CDR3 sequence (DNA): TGTGCCAGCAGTTTAGTGACAGGGCAAGAGACCCAGTACTTC. Amino acid sequence: CASSLVTGQETQYF. The full variable domain, in which reference TRBV28 and TRBJ2-5 provide the parts outside the CDR3, is DVKVTQSSRYLVKRTGEKVFLECVQDMDHENMFWYRQDPGLGLRLIYFSYDVKMKEKGDIPEGYSVSREKKERFSLILESASTNQTSMYLCASSLVTGQETQYFGPGTRLLVL.

This clonotype was counted at least ten times. The rearrangement links TRBV5-8 to TRBJ1-1, with D uncertain. Germline CDR1 reads SGHTS; CDR2 reads YDEGEE. V lost 0 bases, J lost 11 bases, and 14 bases lay in between. The CDR3 contains 13 residues. The DNA for the CDR3 is TGTGCCAGCAGCTTGGGGAGGGTTGTACGCGCTTTCTTT. It translates to CASSLGRVVRAFF.

This clonotype was seen many times. V gene TRBV20-1 combines with J gene TRBJ1-1, with 9 bases aligning to TRBD1. The ends lost 3 bases at V and 4 bases at J; junction bases unmatched: 6. Germline lookup yields CDR1 DFQATT and CDR2 SNEGSKA (reference sequence). This CDR3 has 14 residues. CDR3 loop: CSARKGQGGTEAFF. The CDR3 bases are TGCAGTGCTAGGAAGGGACAGGGCGGCACTGAAGCTTTCTTT.

This clonotype was detected ten times or more. This sequence joins TRBV2 and TRBJ1-6; D gene ambiguous. The CDR3 totals 15 residues. CDR1 SNHLY and CDR2 FYNNEI come from the germline V gene. Trimming took off 7 bases at V and 0 bases at J, with 10 bases between the two ends. The CDR3 DNA is TGTGCCAGCAAGGAGGAGAGCTCCTATAATTCACCCCTCCACTTT. Its translation is CASKEESSYNSPLHF.

A few counts support this clonotype. The V call is TRBV30, the J call TRBJ2-6, with D tentatively TRBD2 (6 bases). Trimming took 0 bases from V and 2 from J, leaving 11 bases between them. Germline V gene sequence: CDR1 GTSNPN, CDR2 SVGIG (reference sequence). This CDR3 has 16 amino acids. Here the CDR3 DNA reads TGTGCCTGGAGTGTACGGGGGATGACTGGGGCCAACGTCCTGACTTTC. The encoded protein is CAWSVRGMTGANVLTF. The complete variable domain, with remaining parts taken from reference TRBV30 and TRBJ2-6, reads SQTIHQWPATLVQPVGSPLSLECTVEGTSNPNLYWYRQAAGRGLQLLFYSVGIGQISSEVPQNLSASRPQDRQFILSSKKLLLSDSGFYLCAWSVRGMTGANVLTFGAGSRLTVL.

CDR3 protein: CASRTSGRAGTGELFF. CDR3 sequence (DNA): TGTGCCAGCAGGACTAGCGGGAGGGCGGGGACCGGGGAGCTGTTTTTT. V and J are TRBV6-2 or TRBV6-3 and TRBJ2-2; 14 bases map to TRBD2. With V trimmed by 6 bases and J by 5 bases, 5 bases remained unmatched. Germline CDR1 reads MNHEY; CDR2 reads SVGEGT. The CDR3 extends over 16 amino acids.

This clonotype was seen a few times. The rearrangement links TRBV20-1 to TRBJ2-1, with 8 bases matching TRBD2. Germline lookup yields CDR1 DFQATT and CDR2 SNEGSKA (reference sequence). Trimming took 3 bases from V and 8 from J; bases not matched to a gene: 6. The CDR3 is made up of 13 amino acids. The CDR3, as DNA: TGCAGTGCTAGCGGGAGGGCCAGGGATGAGCAGTTCTTC. This codes for CSASGRARDEQFF.

This clonotype came up many times. The V gene is TRBV28, the J gene TRBJ2-5; D not resolved. CDR3 length equals 13 residues. Germline V lookup: CDR1 MDHEN, CDR2 SYDVKM. The V end lost 5 bases, the J end lost 8 bases, and 15 bases lay between the germline ends. The CDR3 region is CASSPIQIGTQYF. As DNA, the CDR3 is TGTGCCAGCAGTCCCATTCAAATCGGCACCCAGTACTTC.

This clonotype was seen repeatedly, ten times or more. The gene calls are TRBV28 and TRBJ2-7; tentatively, D is TRBD1 (6 bases). Trimming cost V 5 bases and J 6 bases, with 14 bases left between them. The length of the CDR3 is 13 residues. Germline V gene lookup returns CDR1 MDHEN and CDR2 SYDVKM. CDR3 coding DNA: TGTGCCAGCAGTCCTTACAGGGTAACCGAGCAGTACTTC. Translating gives CASSPYRVTEQYF.

V usage is TRBV12-3 or TRBV12-4 and J usage is TRBJ1-2, with D maybe TRBD1 (5 bases). V was trimmed by 2 bases and J by 7 bases, leaving 17 bases between them. The CDR3 is 15 amino acids. This chain's CDR3 is CASSLNYGGVSGYTF. CDR3 DNA: TGTGCCAGCAGTTTAAACTATGGGGGGGTTTCTGGCTACACCTTC.

This clonotype occurred many times. The chain uses TRBV6-1 and TRBJ2-6, with 10 bases matching TRBD1. Germline V gene lookup returns CDR1 MNHNS and CDR2 SASEGT. CDR3 length: 15 amino acids. V gave up 6 bases and J gave up 3 bases; unmatched junction bases: 2. Here the CDR3 reads CASSGTGVGANVLTF. As DNA, the CDR3 is TGTGCCAGCAGCGGGACAGGGGTTGGGGCCAACGTCCTGACTTTC.

This clonotype was found many times. The gene calls are TRBV11-2 and TRBJ1-5; D not resolved. V was shortened by 0 bases and J by 6 bases, with 6 bases between the two germline ends. The germline V gene has CDR1 SGHAT and CDR2 FQNNGV. The CDR3 has 13 amino acids. As DNA, the CDR3 is TGTGCCAGCAGCTTAGATCCGCTTCAGCCCCAGCATTTT. It yields the protein CASSLDPLQPQHF.

This clonotype was detected ten times or more. This chain uses TRBV11-1 with TRBJ2-7; weak D call: TRBD2 (6 bases). Germline values: CDR1 SGHAT, CDR2 FQDESV (reference sequence). Deletions cut 4 bases from V and 3 bases from J, with 16 bases between. This CDR3 region has 15 residues. The CDR3 loop reads CASSSGPGADYEQYF. The CDR3 DNA sequence: TGTGCCAGCAGCTCCGGACCGGGAGCTGACTACGAGCAGTACTTC.